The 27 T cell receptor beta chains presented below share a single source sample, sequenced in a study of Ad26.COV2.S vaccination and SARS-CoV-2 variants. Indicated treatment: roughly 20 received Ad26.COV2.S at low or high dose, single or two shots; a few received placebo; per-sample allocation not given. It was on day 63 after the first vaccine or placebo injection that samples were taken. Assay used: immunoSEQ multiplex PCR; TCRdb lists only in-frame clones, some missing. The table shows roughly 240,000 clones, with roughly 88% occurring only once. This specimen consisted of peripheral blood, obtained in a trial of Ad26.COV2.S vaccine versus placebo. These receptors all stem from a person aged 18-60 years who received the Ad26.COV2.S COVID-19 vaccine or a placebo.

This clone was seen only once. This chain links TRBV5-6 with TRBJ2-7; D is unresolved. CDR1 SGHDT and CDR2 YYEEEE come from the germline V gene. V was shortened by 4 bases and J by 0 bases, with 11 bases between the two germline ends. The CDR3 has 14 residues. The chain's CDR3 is CASSPVGSSYEQYF. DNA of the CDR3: TGTGCCAGCAGCCCGGTCGGCAGCTCCTACGAGCAGTACTTC. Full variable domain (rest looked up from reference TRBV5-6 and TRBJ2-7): DAGVTQSPTHLIKTRGQQVTLRCSPKSGHDTVSWYQQALGQGPQFIFQYYEEEERQRGNFPDRFSGHQFPNYSSELNVNALLLGDSALYLCASSPVGSSYEQYFGPGTRLTVT.

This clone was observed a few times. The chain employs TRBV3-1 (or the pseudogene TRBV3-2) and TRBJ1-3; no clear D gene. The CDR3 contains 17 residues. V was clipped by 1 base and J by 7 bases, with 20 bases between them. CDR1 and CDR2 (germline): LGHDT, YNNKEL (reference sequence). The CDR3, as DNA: TGTGCCAGCAGCCAAGGGTTTTCAACCCTAATCTCGAACACCATATATTTT. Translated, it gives CASSQGFSTLISNTIYF.

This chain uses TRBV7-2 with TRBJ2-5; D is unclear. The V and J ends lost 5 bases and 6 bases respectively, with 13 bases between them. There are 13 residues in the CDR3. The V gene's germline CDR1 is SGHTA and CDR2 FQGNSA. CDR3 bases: TGTGCCAGCAGCAGTCTAGAGGCGAAGACCCAGTACTTC. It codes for CASSSLEAKTQYF.

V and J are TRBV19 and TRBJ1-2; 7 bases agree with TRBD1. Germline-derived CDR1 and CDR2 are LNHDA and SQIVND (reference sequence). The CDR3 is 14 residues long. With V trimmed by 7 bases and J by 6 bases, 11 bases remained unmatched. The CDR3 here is CASNSGGSTNGYTF. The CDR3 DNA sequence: TGTGCCAGTAACTCAGGGGGTAGTACGAATGGCTACACCTTC.

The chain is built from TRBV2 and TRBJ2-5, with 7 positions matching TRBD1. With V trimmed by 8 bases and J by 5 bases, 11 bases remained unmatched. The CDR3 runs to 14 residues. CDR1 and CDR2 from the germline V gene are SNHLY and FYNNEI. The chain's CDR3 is CASGRQGKGETQYF. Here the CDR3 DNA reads TGTGCCAGCGGCAGACAGGGAAAAGGGGAGACCCAGTACTTC.

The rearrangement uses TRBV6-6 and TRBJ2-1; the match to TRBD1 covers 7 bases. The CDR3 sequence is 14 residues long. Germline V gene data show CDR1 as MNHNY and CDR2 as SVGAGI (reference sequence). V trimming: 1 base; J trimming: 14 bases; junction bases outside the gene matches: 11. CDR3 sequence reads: CASSYWTSDREKFF. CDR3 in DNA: TGTGCCAGCAGTTACTGGACATCCGACAGGGAAAAGTTCTTC.

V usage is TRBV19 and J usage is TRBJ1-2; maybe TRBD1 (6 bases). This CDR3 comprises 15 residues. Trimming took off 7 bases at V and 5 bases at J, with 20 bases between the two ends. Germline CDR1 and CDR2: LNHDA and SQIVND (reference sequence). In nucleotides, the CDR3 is TGTGCCAGTATCGGAGCCGAAGACAGGTCGTATGGCTACACCTTC. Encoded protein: CASIGAEDRSYGYTF.

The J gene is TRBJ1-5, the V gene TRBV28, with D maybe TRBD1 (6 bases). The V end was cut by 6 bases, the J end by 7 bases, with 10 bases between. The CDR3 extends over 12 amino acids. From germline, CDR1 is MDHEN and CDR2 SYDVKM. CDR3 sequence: CASREGGQPQHF. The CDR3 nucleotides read TGTGCCAGCAGGGAGGGGGGGCAGCCCCAGCATTTT.

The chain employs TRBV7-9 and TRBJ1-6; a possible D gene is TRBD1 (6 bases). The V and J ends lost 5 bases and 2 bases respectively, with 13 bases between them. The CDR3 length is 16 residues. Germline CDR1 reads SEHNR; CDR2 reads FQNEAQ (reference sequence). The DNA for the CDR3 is TGTGCCAGCAGCAACGACAGGTTAACCTATAATTCACCCCTCCACTTT. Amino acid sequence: CASSNDRLTYNSPLHF.

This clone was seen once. This CDR3 reads CASSQVEGPPTVYNEQFF. Here the CDR3 DNA reads TGTGCCAGCAGCCAAGTTGAAGGGCCACCAACGGTCTACAATGAGCAGTTCTTC. This chain connects TRBV4-2 to TRBJ2-1; D is uncertain. The ends were cut back, 1 base at V and 3 bases at J, with 19 bases in the middle. This CDR3 is 18 amino acids long. Germline V CDR1 and CDR2: LGHNA, YNFKEQ.

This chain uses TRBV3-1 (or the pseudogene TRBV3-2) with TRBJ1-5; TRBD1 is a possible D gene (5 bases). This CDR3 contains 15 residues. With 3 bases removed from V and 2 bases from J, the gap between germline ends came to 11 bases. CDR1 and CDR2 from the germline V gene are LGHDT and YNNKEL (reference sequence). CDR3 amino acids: CASSQSGTGNQPQHF. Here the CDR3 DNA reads TGTGCCAGCAGCCAGTCCGGGACTGGCAATCAGCCCCAGCATTTT.

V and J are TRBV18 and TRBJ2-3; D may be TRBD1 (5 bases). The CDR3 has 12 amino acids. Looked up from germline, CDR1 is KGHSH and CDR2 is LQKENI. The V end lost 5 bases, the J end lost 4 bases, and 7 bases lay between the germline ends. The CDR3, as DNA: TGTGCCAGCTCAAAACAGGCAGATACGCAGTATTTT. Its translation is CASSKQADTQYF.

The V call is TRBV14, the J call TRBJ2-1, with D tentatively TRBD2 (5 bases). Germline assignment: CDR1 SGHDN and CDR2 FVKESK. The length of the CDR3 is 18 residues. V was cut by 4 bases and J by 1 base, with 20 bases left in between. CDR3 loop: CASSRPLAYGISYNEQFF. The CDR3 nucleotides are TGTGCCAGCAGCCGCCCCTTAGCGTATGGTATATCCTACAATGAGCAGTTCTTC.

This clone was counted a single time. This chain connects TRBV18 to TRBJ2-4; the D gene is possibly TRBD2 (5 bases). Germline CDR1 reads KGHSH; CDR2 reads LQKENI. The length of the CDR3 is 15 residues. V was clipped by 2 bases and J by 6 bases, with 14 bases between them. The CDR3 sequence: CASSPWGVGGNIQYF. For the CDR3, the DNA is TGTGCCAGCTCACCATGGGGAGTCGGAGGAAACATTCAGTACTTC.

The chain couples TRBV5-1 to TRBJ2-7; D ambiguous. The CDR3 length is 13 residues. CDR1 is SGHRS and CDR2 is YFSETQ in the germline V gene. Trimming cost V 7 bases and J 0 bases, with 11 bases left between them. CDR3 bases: TGCGCCAGCCAAAGGGATGACTCCTACGAGCAGTACTTC. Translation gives CASQRDDSYEQYF.

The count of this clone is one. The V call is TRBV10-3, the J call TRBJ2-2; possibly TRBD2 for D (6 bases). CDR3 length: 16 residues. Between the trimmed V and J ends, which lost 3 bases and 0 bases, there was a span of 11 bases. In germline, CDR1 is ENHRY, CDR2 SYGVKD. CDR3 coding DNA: TGTGCCATCAGTGAAGGGCGGGGCGCGAACACCGGGGAGCTGTTTTTT. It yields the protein CAISEGRGANTGELFF.

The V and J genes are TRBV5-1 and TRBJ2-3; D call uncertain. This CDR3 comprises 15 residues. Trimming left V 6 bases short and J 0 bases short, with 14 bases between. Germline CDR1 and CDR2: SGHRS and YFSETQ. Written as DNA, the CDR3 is TGCGCCAGCAATATTTCGGGCAGAAGCACAGATACGCAGTATTTT. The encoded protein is CASNISGRSTDTQYF.

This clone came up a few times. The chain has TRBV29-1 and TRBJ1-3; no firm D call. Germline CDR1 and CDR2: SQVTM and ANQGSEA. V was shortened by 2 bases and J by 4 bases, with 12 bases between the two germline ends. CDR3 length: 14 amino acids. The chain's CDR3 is CSVEFPGRGNTIYF. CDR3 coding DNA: TGCAGCGTTGAATTCCCTGGCAGGGGAAACACCATATATTTT.

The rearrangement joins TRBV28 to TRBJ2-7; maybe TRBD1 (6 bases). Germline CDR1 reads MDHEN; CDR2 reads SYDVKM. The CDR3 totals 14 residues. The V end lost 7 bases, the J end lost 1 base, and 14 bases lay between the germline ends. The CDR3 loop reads CASTADRTSYEQYF. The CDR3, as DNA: TGTGCCAGCACCGCCGACAGGACGTCCTACGAGCAGTACTTC. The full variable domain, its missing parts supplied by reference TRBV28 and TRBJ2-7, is DVKVTQSSRYLVKRTGEKVFLECVQDMDHENMFWYRQDPGLGLRLIYFSYDVKMKEKGDIPEGYSVSREKKERFSLILESASTNQTSMYLCASTADRTSYEQYFGPGTRLTVT.

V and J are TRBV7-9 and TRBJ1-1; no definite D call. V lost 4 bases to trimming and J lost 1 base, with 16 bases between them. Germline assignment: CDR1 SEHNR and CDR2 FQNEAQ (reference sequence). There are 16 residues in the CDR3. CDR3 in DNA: TGTGCCAGCAGCTCCCCTGGGGTTCATTGGAACACTGAAGCTTTCTTT. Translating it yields CASSSPGVHWNTEAFF.

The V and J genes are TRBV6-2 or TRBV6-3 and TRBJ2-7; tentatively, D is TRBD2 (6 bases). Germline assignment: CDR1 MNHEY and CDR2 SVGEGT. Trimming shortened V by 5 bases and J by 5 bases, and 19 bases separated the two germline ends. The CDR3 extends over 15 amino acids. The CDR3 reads CASSEVPGGSHEQYF. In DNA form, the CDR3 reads TGTGCCAGCAGTGAGGTCCCCGGGGGTTCCCACGAGCAGTACTTC.

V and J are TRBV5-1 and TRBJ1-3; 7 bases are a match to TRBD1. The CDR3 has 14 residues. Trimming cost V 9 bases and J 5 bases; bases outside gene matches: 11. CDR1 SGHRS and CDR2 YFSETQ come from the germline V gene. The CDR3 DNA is TGCGCCACCTTGAGGGGGCAGGTTAGAAACACCATATATTTT. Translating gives CATLRGQVRNTIYF.

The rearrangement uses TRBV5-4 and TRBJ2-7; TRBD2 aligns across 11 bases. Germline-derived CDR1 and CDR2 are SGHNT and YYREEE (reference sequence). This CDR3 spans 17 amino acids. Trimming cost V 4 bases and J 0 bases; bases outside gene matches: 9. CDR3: CASSPGLAGITSYEQYF. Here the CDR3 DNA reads TGTGCCAGCAGCCCTGGACTAGCGGGTATCACCTCCTACGAGCAGTACTTC.

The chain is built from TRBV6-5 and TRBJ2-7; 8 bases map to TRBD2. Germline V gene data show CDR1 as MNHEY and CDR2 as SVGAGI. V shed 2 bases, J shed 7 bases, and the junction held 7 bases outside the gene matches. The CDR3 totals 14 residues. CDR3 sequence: CASSYGREVQEQYF. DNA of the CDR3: TGTGCCAGCAGTTACGGGCGGGAGGTCCAAGAGCAGTACTTC.

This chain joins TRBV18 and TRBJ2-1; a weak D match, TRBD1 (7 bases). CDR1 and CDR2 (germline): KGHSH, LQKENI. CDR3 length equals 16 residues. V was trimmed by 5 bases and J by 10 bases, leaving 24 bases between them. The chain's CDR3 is CASSEMEGAAGWEQFF. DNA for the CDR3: TGTGCCAGCTCAGAAATGGAGGGGGCCGCGGGATGGGAGCAGTTCTTC.

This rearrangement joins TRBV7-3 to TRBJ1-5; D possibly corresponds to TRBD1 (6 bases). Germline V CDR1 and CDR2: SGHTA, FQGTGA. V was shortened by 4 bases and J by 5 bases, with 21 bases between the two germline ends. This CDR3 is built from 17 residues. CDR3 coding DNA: TGTGCCAGCAGCTCAAACCCATGTGGACAGTTTCATCAGCCCCAGCATTTT. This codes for CASSSNPCGQFHQPQHF.

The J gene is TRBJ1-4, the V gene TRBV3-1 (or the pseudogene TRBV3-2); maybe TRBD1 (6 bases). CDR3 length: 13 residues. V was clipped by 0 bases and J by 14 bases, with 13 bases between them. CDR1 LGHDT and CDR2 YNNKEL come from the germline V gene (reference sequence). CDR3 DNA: TGTGCCAGCAGCCAAGATCGGGGGCTAAGGCTGTTTTTT. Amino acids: CASSQDRGLRLFF.